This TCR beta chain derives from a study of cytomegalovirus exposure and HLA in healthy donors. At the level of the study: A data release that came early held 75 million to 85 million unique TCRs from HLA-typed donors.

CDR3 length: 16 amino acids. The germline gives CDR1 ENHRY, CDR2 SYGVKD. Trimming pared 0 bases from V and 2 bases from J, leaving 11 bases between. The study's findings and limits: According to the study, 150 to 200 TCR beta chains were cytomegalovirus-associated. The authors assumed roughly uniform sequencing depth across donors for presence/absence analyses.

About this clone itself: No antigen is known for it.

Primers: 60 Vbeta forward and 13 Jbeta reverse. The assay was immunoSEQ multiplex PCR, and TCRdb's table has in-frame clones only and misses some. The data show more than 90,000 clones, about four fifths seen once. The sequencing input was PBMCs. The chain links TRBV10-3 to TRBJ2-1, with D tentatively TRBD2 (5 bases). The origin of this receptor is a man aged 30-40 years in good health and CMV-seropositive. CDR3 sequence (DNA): TGTGCCATCAGTGAGTCCGGGGTTGGAACCTACAATGAGCAGTTCTTC. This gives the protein CAISESGVGTYNEQFF.